This record looks at one TCR beta chain sequence and its context. This sample was taken from a study of blood T cell repertoires in COVID-19. Study background: Samples came from the United States, Italy and Spain, spanning acute and convalescent COVID-19.

Measured with immunoSEQ multiplex PCR; TCRdb has only the in-frame clones, and not every one. The sample lists more than 300,000 clones, 90% to 95% occurring once. The sequencing sample was made of PBMCs or T cells enriched from blood (not recorded which). The sequence was collected from a woman in her twenties or thirties who had been exposed to COVID-19.

CDR3 sequence reads: CASSVRQGEDEQFF. CDR3 DNA: TGTGCCAGCAGCGTCCGACAGGGCGAGGATGAGCAGTTCTTC. The genes are TRBV9 and TRBJ2-1; TRBD1 aligns across 7 bases. V lost 2 bases and J lost 8; bases outside the gene matches: 7. The CDR3 is 14 residues long. The V gene's germline CDR1 is SGDLS and CDR2 YYNGEE.